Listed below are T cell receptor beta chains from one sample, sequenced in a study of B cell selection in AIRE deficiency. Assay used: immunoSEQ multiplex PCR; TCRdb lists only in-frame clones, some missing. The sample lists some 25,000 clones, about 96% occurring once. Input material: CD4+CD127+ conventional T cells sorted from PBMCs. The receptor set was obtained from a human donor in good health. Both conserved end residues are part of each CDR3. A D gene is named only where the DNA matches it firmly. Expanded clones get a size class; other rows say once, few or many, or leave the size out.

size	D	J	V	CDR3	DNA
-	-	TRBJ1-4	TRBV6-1	CASSRTGGPNEKLFF	TGTGCCAGCAGTCGGACCGGGGGGCCTAATGAAAAACTGTTTTTT
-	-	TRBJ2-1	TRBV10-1	CASSRGENEQFF	TGCGCCAGCAGCCGAGGGGAGAATGAGCAGTTCTTC
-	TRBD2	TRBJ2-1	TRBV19	CASSSRTSGGNEQFF	TGTGCCAGTAGTAGCCGGACTAGCGGAGGGAATGAGCAGTTCTTC
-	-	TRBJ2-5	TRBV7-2	CASSRSRSRETQYF	TGTGCCAGCAGCCGTAGCAGGAGCAGGGAGACCCAGTACTTC
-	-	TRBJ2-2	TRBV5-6	CASSWAWQTNTGELFF	TGTGCCAGCAGCTGGGCGTGGCAGACGAACACCGGGGAGCTGTTTTTT
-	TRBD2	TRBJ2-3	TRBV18	CASSPNSGPGGTQYF	TGTGCCAGCTCACCAAATAGCGGGCCGGGGGGTACGCAGTATTTT
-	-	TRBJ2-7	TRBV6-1	CASSERVGYEQYF	TGTGCCAGCAGTGAACGGGTAGGCTACGAGCAGTACTTC
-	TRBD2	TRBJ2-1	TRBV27	CASSLTASGYNEQFF	TGTGCCAGCAGTTTAACGGCTAGCGGATACAATGAGCAGTTCTTC
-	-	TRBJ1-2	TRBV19	CASSDGPGYTF	TGTGCCAGTAGCGACGGTCCGGGGTACACCTTC
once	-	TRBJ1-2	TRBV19	CASSRSTNYGYTF	TGTGCCAGTAGTAGGTCGACTAACTATGGCTACACCTTC
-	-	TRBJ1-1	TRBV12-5	CASGLDGGTEAFF	TGTGCTAGTGGTTTGGACGGAGGGACTGAAGCTTTCTTT
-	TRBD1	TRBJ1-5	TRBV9	CASSPRRTGDQPQHF	TGTGCCAGCAGCCCCCGGAGGACAGGGGATCAGCCCCAGCATTTT
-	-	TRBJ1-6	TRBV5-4	CASSFGQRNSPLHF	TGTGCCAGCAGCTTTGGACAGCGTAATTCACCCCTCCACTTT
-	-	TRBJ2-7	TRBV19	CATKQGYEQYF	TGTGCCACCAAACAGGGATACGAGCAGTACTTC
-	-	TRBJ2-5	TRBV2	CASSTQTQYF	TGTGCCAGCAGTACCCAGACCCAGTACTTC
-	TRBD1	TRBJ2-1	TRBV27	CAVRTGSYNEQFF	TGTGCCGTCAGGACAGGGTCTTACAATGAGCAGTTCTTC
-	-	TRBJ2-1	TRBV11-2	CASSSTSTYNEQFF	TGTGCCAGCAGTTCTACTTCGACTTACAATGAGCAGTTCTTC
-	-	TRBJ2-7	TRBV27	CASSLWAGGRDGTTYEQYF	TGTGCCAGCAGTTTATGGGCAGGGGGGAGGGACGGGACCACCTACGAGCAGTACTTC
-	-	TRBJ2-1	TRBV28	CASRITGPDNNEQFF	TGTGCCAGCAGGATTACAGGGCCGGACAACAATGAGCAGTTCTTC
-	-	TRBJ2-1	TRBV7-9	CASSRGTTGTSYNEQFF	TGTGCCAGCAGTCGAGGCACTACCGGGACAAGCTACAATGAGCAGTTCTTC
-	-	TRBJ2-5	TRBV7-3	CASSLTVQETQYF	TGTGCCAGCAGCTTAACGGTCCAAGAGACCCAGTACTTC
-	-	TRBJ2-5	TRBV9	CASSVGPLYETQYF	TGTGCCAGCAGCGTAGGCCCCCTCTATGAGACCCAGTACTTC
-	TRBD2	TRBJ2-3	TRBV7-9	CASSSRVVSGSTDTQYF	TGTGCCAGCAGCTCCCGTGTTGTTAGCGGGAGTACTGATACGCAGTATTTT
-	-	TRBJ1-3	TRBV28	CASSLTTGINTIYF	TGTGCCAGCAGTTTAACTACGGGGATCAACACCATATATTTT
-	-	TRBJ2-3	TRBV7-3	CASSLAGISTDTQYF	TGTGCCAGCAGCTTAGCAGGGATTAGCACAGATACGCAGTATTTT
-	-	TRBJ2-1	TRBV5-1	CASSFLTVGRTAWGNSDNEQFF	TGCGCCAGCAGCTTTTTAACGGTCGGGAGAACAGCATGGGGCAACTCTGACAATGAGCAGTTCTTC
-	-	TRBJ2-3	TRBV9	CASSVGARGAPDTQYF	TGTGCCAGCAGCGTGGGGGCCAGAGGGGCCCCAGATACGCAGTATTTT
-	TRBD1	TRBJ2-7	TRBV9	CASSVDLGQGAYEQYF	TGTGCCAGCAGCGTCGACCTGGGACAGGGGGCCTACGAGCAGTACTTC
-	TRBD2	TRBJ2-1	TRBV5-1	CASSLEPGAGSYNEQFF	TGCGCCAGCAGCTTGGAACCGGGAGCGGGGTCCTACAATGAGCAGTTCTTC
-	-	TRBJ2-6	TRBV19	CASSEEGHSSGANVLTF	TGTGCCAGTAGCGAGGAGGGACACTCATCTGGGGCCAACGTCCTGACTTTC
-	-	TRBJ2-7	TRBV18	CASSPNVGEQGGVYF	TGTGCCAGCTCACCCAACGTCGGCGAACAAGGGGGGGTGTACTTC
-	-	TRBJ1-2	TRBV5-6	CASSLRGPNYGYTF	TGTGCCAGCAGCTTAAGGGGTCCTAACTATGGCTACACCTTC
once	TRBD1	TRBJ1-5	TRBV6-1	CASSGGTAGNQPQHF	TGTGCCAGCAGTGGGGGGACAGCCGGAAATCAGCCCCAGCATTTT
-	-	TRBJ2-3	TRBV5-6	CASSLQWGTDTQYF	TGTGCCAGCAGCTTACAGTGGGGCACAGATACGCAGTATTTT
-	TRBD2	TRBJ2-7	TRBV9	CASSVGDSGRKKQYF	TGTGCCAGCAGCGTAGGGGATAGCGGGAGAAAGAAGCAGTACTTC
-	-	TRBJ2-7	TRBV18	CASSPPGQVKTYEQYF	TGTGCCAGCTCACCCCCGGGGCAGGTGAAAACCTACGAGCAGTACTTC
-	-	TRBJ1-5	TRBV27	CASARQLSQPQHF	TGTGCCAGCGCAAGGCAGCTGAGTCAGCCCCAGCATTTT
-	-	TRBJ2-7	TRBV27	CASSSSALPKDSYEQYF	TGTGCCAGCAGCTCTAGCGCGCTTCCCAAAGATTCCTACGAGCAGTACTTC
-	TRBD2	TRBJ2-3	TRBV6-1	CASSARTSGRSTDTQYF	TGTGCCAGCAGTGCCCGGACTAGCGGGAGAAGCACAGATACGCAGTATTTT
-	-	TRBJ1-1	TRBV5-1	CASSPNWGENTEAFF	TGCGCCAGCAGCCCGAATTGGGGAGAGAACACTGAAGCTTTCTTT
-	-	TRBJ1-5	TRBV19	CASSMRRAAGSNQPQHF	TGTGCCAGTAGTATGAGGCGGGCCGCGGGAAGCAATCAGCCCCAGCATTTT
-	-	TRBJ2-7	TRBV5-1	CASSLEPGAGEQYF	TGCGCCAGCAGCTTGGAACCGGGGGCGGGTGAGCAGTACTTC
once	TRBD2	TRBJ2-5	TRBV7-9	CASSRTRLAGGGETQYF	TGTGCCAGCAGCCGAACTCGACTAGCGGGAGGCGGAGAGACCCAGTACTTC
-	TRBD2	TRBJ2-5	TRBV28	CASRRTSGSRPQETQYF	TGTGCCAGCAGACGGACTAGCGGGAGTAGGCCACAAGAGACCCAGTACTTC
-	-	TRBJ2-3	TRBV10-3	CAISESQGNTDTQYF	TGTGCCATCAGTGAGTCTCAGGGGAACACAGATACGCAGTATTTT
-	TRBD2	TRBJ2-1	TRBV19	CASSIGTSGSNEQFF	TGTGCCAGTAGTATCGGGACTAGCGGGAGTAATGAGCAGTTCTTC
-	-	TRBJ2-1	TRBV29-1	CSVDCTPNEQFF	TGCAGCGTTGATTGTACCCCCAATGAGCAGTTCTTC
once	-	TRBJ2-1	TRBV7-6	CASSISSNSYNEQFF	TGTGCCAGCAGCATTAGCAGTAACTCCTACAATGAGCAGTTCTTC
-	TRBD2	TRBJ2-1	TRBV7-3	CASSPSGAYNEQFF	TGTGCCAGCAGCCCTAGCGGAGCCTACAATGAGCAGTTCTTC
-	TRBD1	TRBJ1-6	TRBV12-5	CASGNNNTGGVSPLHF	TGTGCTAGTGGCAACAATAATACAGGGGGCGTGTCACCCCTCCACTTT
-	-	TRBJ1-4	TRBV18	CASSPGVDEKLFF	TGTGCCAGCTCCCCAGGGGTGGATGAAAAACTGTTTTTT
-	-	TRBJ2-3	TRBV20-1	CSFSTDTQYF	TGCAGCTTTAGCACAGATACGCAGTATTTT
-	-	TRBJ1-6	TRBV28	CASSDGGVADNSPLHF	TGTGCCAGCAGTGATGGGGGGGTGGCAGATAATTCACCCCTCCACTTT
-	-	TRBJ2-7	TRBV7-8	CASSSRDFAYEQYF	TGTGCCAGCAGCTCCCGGGACTTTGCCTACGAGCAGTACTTC